These 26 T cell receptor beta chains originate from one sample sequenced in a study of T-cell reconstitution after alpha-beta-depleted transplantation in children. For TCRbeta, the library was prepared with unique molecular identifiers. One entry per CDR3 protein, called by TCRdb with MiXCR from the PCR reads. The sample records a few hundred thousand distinct CDR3 sequences, roughly 11% being singletons. The material was peripheral blood, obtained 180 days after TCRalphabeta/CD19-depleted stem cell transplant. The origin of the receptors is a male patient aged 2 to 10 who had a stem cell transplant for chronic granulomatous disease, so the T cells may come from the graft donor.

This clonotype came up many times. The V and J genes are TRBV7-2 and TRBJ2-3; D unresolved. The CDR3 runs 17 residues. Germline values: CDR1 SGHTA, CDR2 FQGNSA. Deletions cut 6 bases from V and 3 bases from J, with 22 bases between. CDR3 amino acids: CASRAYRTVVRTDTQYF. The CDR3 DNA reads as TGTGCCAGCAGAGCATACCGGACGGTAGTTCGGACAGATACGCAGTATTTT.

This clonotype was observed at least ten times. The gene calls are TRBV12-3 or TRBV12-4 and TRBJ2-3; D may be TRBD2 (5 bases). CDR3 length equals 14 residues. Between the trimmed V and J ends, which lost 4 bases and 6 bases, there was a span of 14 bases. The DNA for the CDR3 is TGTGCCAGCAGTTACGAGCGGAGAGGGGATACGCAGTATTTT. This gives the protein CASSYERRGDTQYF.

In this sample, this clonotype turned up many times. The chain combines TRBV20-1 with TRBJ2-3, with 9 bases identical to TRBD2. The trim removed 6 bases at V and 0 bases at J, leaving 10 bases unmatched. The CDR3 has 16 amino acids. Germline lookup yields CDR1 DFQATT and CDR2 SNEGSKA (reference sequence). The CDR3 DNA follows: TGCAGTGCGTGTTGGGCGGGGGGGCCTAGCACAGATACGCAGTATTTT. It translates to CSACWAGGPSTDTQYF.

This clonotype was detected many times. The J gene is TRBJ2-5, the V gene TRBV7-2; TRBD1 might be the D (6 bases). The CDR3 is 12 amino acids. Germline V gene data show CDR1 as SGHTA and CDR2 as FQGNSA. Trimming pared 5 bases from V and 5 bases from J, leaving 9 bases between. CDR3 loop: CASSQRGETQYF. The CDR3 DNA sequence: TGTGCCAGCAGCCAGAGGGGGGAGACCCAGTACTTC.

This clonotype appeared many times. For the CDR3, the DNA is TGTGCCAGCAGTAAAGTAGGAGGGGGAACCTACGAGCAGTACTTC. Protein sequence: CASSKVGGGTYEQYF. The chain has TRBV6-1 and TRBJ2-7; D is perhaps TRBD1 or TRBD2 (6 bases each). The CDR3 totals 15 residues. In germline, CDR1 is MNHNS, CDR2 SASEGT. V lost 5 bases to trimming and J lost 2 bases, with 16 bases between them.

This clonotype was detected ten times or more. The chain combines TRBV12-3 or TRBV12-4 with TRBJ2-7; the D gene is possibly TRBD1 (5 bases). This CDR3 spans 12 amino acids. V was pared by 8 bases and J by 2 bases, with 10 bases between. The CDR3 region is CASEGETYEQYF. In DNA form, the CDR3 reads TGTGCCAGCGAAGGGGAAACCTACGAGCAGTACTTC.

This clonotype was seen repeatedly, ten times or more. The rearrangement joins TRBV27 to TRBJ2-1; possibly TRBD2 for D (6 bases). The CDR3 is made up of 14 amino acids. Trimming shortened V by 5 bases and J by 6 bases, and 14 bases separated the two germline ends. Per the germline V gene, CDR1 is MNHEY and CDR2 is SMNVEV (reference sequence). The CDR3 nucleotides are TGTGCCAGCAGTCTCACCGGGAGAGGCAATGAGCAGTTCTTC. This translates into CASSLTGRGNEQFF.

This clonotype was observed many times. V and J are TRBV29-1 and TRBJ1-2; tentative D call: TRBD1 (5 bases). CDR1 is SQVTM, CDR2 ANQGSEA, per germline. Trimming removed 5 bases from V and 6 bases from J, with 16 bases in between. This CDR3 is built from 13 residues. Here the CDR3 DNA reads TGCAGCGTTTCGGGACTTAAAGGAAATGGCTACACCTTC. It specifies CSVSGLKGNGYTF.

This clonotype was picked up many times. This sequence joins TRBV5-1 and TRBJ2-3, with 13 bases identical to TRBD2. The CDR3 spans 17 residues. Germline-derived CDR1 and CDR2 are SGHRS and YFSETQ. After removal of 4 bases from V and 10 bases from J, the junction contained 15 bases not matched to a gene. CDR3 bases: TGCGCCAGCAGCGCCACCAAGACTAGCGGGGGGCCCGCATCGCAGTATTTT. Amino acids: CASSATKTSGGPASQYF.

This clonotype was recorded many times. V gene TRBV4-1 combines with J gene TRBJ2-1; D may be TRBD2 (6 bases). Germline CDR1 and CDR2: MGHRA and YSYEKL. V was trimmed by 1 base and J by 15 bases, leaving 13 bases between them. This CDR3 is built from 12 residues. CDR3 sequence (DNA): TGCGCCAGCAGCCAAGTCCGGGACTCCCCGTTCTTC. It is translated as CASSQVRDSPFF.

This clonotype has at least ten counts. This sequence joins TRBV6-1 and TRBJ1-2; D gene uncertain. The CDR3 spans 13 residues. V lost 10 bases and J lost 5, with 17 bases in between. Germline V gene lookup returns CDR1 MNHNS and CDR2 SASEGT. Here the CDR3 DNA reads TGTGCCACCTTAGGCGCCCTAGATTATGGCTACACCTTC. Residues: CATLGALDYGYTF.

This clonotype was counted ten times or more. The chain has TRBV18 and TRBJ1-1, with 9 bases identical to TRBD1. Germline CDR1 and CDR2: KGHSH and LQKENI. Germline trimming cut 3 bases from V and 2 bases from J; bases unmatched to any gene: 7. This CDR3 contains 16 residues. DNA for the CDR3: TGTGCCAGCTCACCTACGGGACAGGGCGGAAACACTGAAGCTTTCTTT. This sequence encodes CASSPTGQGGNTEAFF.

This clonotype was counted ten times or more. The chain has TRBV29-1 and TRBJ2-1, with TRBD2 as a possible D gene (5 bases). This CDR3 contains 12 residues. Germline lookup yields CDR1 SQVTM and CDR2 ANQGSEA. CDR3 DNA: TGCCAGGCCCAGCTAGCACTCAATGAGCAGTTCTTC. Amino acid sequence: CQAQLALNEQFF.

Notes on this clonotype: A much larger clone sits a single nucleotide away, making a read error possible. V is TRBV27 and J is TRBJ1-2; tentative D call: TRBD1 (6 bases). Germline CDR1 is MNHEY and CDR2 is SMNVEV (reference sequence). The CDR3 is made up of 13 amino acids. The CDR3 here is CASSSGVSYAYTF. The CDR3 bases are TGTGCCAGCAGTTCAGGGGTTAGCTATGCCTACACCTTC.

This clonotype has a single count. V is TRBV5-4 and J is TRBJ2-1; the D gene is possibly TRBD2 (5 bases). Germline lookup yields CDR1 SGHNT and CDR2 YYREEE (reference sequence). With 0 bases removed from V and 8 bases from J, the gap between germline ends came to 12 bases. The CDR3 is 14 amino acids. The CDR3 nucleotides are TGTGCCAGCAGCTTGGACCAAGGGAGCGATGAGCAGTTCTTC. It encodes CASSLDQGSDEQFF.

The gene calls are TRBV7-9 and TRBJ2-2; D remains ambiguous. The CDR3 totals 14 residues. The V and J ends lost 5 bases and 4 bases respectively, with 11 bases between them. Per germline, CDR1 SEHNR and CDR2 FQNEAQ (reference sequence). In DNA form, the CDR3 reads TGTGCCAGCAGCCCCATCTCGGCCACCGGGGAGCTGTTTTTT. Its protein is CASSPISATGELFF. The variable domain in full, completed from reference TRBV7-9 and TRBJ2-2, reads DTGVSQNPRHKITKRGQNVTFRCDPISEHNRLYWYRQTLGQGPEFLTYFQNEAQLEKSRLLSDRFSAERPKGSFSTLEIQRTEQGDSAMYLCASSPISATGELFFGEGSRLTVL.

This clonotype was picked up many times. The chain links TRBV5-1 to TRBJ2-1; D could derive from TRBD1 or TRBD2 (6 bases each). The germline V gene has CDR1 SGHRS and CDR2 YFSETQ. The CDR3 runs 14 residues. V lost 7 bases and J 6 bases, leaving 17 bases between the germline ends. The CDR3 here is CASSGAGTLNEQFF. As DNA, the CDR3 is TGCGCCAGCTCGGGGGCAGGGACCCTCAATGAGCAGTTCTTC.

This clonotype has a count of ten or more. The chain joins TRBV3-1 to TRBJ2-7; 10 bases agree with TRBD2. Germline CDR1 and CDR2: LGHDT and YNNKEL (reference sequence). After removal of 9 bases from V and 5 bases from J, the junction contained 4 bases not matched to a gene. The CDR3 contains 12 residues. In nucleotides, the CDR3 is TGTGCCAGTACTAGCGGGATTAACGAGCAGTACTTC. Translated, it gives CASTSGINEQYF.

This clonotype has a count of ten or more. V gene TRBV3-1 combines with J gene TRBJ1-2; D is ambiguous. CDR3 length equals 16 residues. The V gene lost 1 base and the J gene lost 4 bases, with 16 bases spanning the gap. Germline loops: CDR1 LGHDT, CDR2 YNNKEL (reference sequence). The CDR3 loop is CASSQVNHRNSYGYTF. The CDR3 nucleotides are TGTGCCAGCAGCCAAGTAAACCACAGAAATTCCTATGGCTACACCTTC.

This clonotype was counted many times. The CDR3 region is CSADWVGQETQYF. CDR3 in DNA: TGCAGCGCTGACTGGGTGGGTCAAGAGACCCAGTACTTC. The V call is TRBV20-1, the J call TRBJ2-5; D not resolved. CDR1 DFQATT and CDR2 SNEGSKA come from the germline V gene (reference sequence). The CDR3 extends over 13 amino acids.

This clonotype has at least ten counts. V gene TRBV20-1 combines with J gene TRBJ2-3, with TRBD2 as a possible D gene (6 bases). V lost 3 bases, J lost 1 base, and 17 bases lay in between. Germline CDR1 is DFQATT and CDR2 is SNEGSKA (reference sequence). This CDR3 contains 16 residues. CDR3 bases: TGCAGTGCTAGCCCTCAGATGGGACTCCGCACAGATACGCAGTATTTT. Its translation is CSASPQMGLRTDTQYF.

This clonotype was observed many times. The chain employs TRBV20-1 and TRBJ2-7, with 7 bases aligning to TRBD1. Germline V gene lookup returns CDR1 DFQATT and CDR2 SNEGSKA (reference sequence). The CDR3 has 15 amino acids. DNA for the CDR3: TGCAGACGAATCGACGACAGGGTATCAAGCTACGAGCAGTACTTC. This encodes CRRIDDRVSSYEQYF.

This clonotype came up many times. The CDR3, as DNA: TGTGCCAGCACCATGGGACAGTTATATGGCTACACCTTC. It is translated as CASTMGQLYGYTF. The chain links TRBV6-1 to TRBJ1-2, with 7 bases lining up with TRBD1. This CDR3 region has 13 residues. Germline V gene sequence: CDR1 MNHNS, CDR2 SASEGT. V was pared by 7 bases and J by 5 bases, with 7 bases of the junction left unmatched.

This clonotype was detected many times. This rearrangement joins TRBV4-3 to TRBJ2-2; D not resolved. The CDR3 loop spans 14 amino acids. Trimming pared 1 base from V and 4 bases from J, leaving 7 bases between. CDR1 and CDR2 from the germline V gene are LGHNA and YSLEER. The chain's CDR3 is CASSQGQITGELFF. The DNA for the CDR3 is TGCGCCAGCAGCCAAGGACAAATCACCGGGGAGCTGTTTTTT.

The V gene is TRBV28, the J gene TRBJ1-1, with 7 bases aligning to TRBD1. The CDR3 spans 14 residues. V shed 5 bases, J shed 4 bases, and the junction held 7 bases outside the gene matches. Germline CDR1 MDHEN, CDR2 SYDVKM. CDR3 bases: TGTGCCAGCAGTACGCACAGGGGTTCCACTGAAGCTTTCTTT. As protein: CASSTHRGSTEAFF.

About this clonotype: This may stem from a read error, because a much larger clone lies one nucleotide away. The V call is TRBV4-3, the J call TRBJ2-1; D is perhaps TRBD2 (6 bases). CDR3 length: 13 amino acids. The germline gives CDR1 LGHNA, CDR2 YSLEER. The CDR3 DNA is TGCCCCAGCAGCCGGGACGGGGGTGATGAGCAGTTCTTC. Translated: CPSSRDGGDEQFF.